These 15 T cell receptor beta chains were sequenced from one sample in a study of Graves' ophthalmopathy and Graves' hyperthyroidism. Investigators amplified TCR beta CDR3 regions from RNA transcripts. A first-round RT-PCR used HTBI primers, followed by a second-round multiplex PCR. TCRdb processed the multiplex PCR reads anew with MiXCR; each CDR3 protein has one entry. The table lists some 750,000 distinct CDR3 sequences, roughly two fifths of them singletons. Source material: peripheral blood. The receptor source for this set is an adult man with Graves' ophthalmopathy.

In regard to this clonotype: A much larger clone is a single base away; this may be a read error. The V call is TRBV15, the J call TRBJ1-3; TRBD1 agrees at 8 bases. The CDR3 is 16 residues long. The germline CDR1 and CDR2 sequences are LNHNV and YYDKDF (reference sequence). J lost 2 bases, V lost 0 bases, and 3 bases had no gene match. CDR3 protein: CATSRDKTGAGNTIYF. CDR3 coding DNA: TGTGCCACCAGCAGAGACAAGACAGGGGCTGGAAACACCATATATTTT.

In its sample, this clonotype was seen a few times. The chain uses TRBV19 and TRBJ1-4, with 8 bases identical to TRBD1. Trimming took 3 bases from V and 6 from J; bases not matched to a gene: 18. This CDR3 is built from 19 residues. Looked up from germline, CDR1 is LNHDA and CDR2 is SQIVND (reference sequence). CDR3 DNA sequence: TGTGCCAGTAGTATCCCGATCGTCACTGTCCAGGGGGCGGATGAAAAACTGTTTTTT. Amino acids: CASSIPIVTVQGADEKLFF.

The chain uses TRBV7-9 and TRBJ2-5, with D hard to call. The length of the CDR3 is 15 residues. V gave up 3 bases and J gave up 2 bases, with 13 bases separating them. Germline lookup yields CDR1 SEHNR and CDR2 FQNEAQ (reference sequence). DNA of the CDR3: TGTGCCAGCAGCTTGACGTTCTCGCGGCAAGAGACCCAGTACTTC. Translation gives CASSLTFSRQETQYF.

The table lists this clonotype with a few counts. The chain couples TRBV11-2 to TRBJ2-7; D remains unclear. The CDR3 is 14 residues long. V lost 6 bases and J 0 bases, leaving 12 bases between the germline ends. Per germline, CDR1 SGHAT and CDR2 FQNNGV. The CDR3, as DNA: TGTGCCAGCAGTTACCGGCGTGACTCCTACGAGCAGTACTTC. Protein: CASSYRRDSYEQYF.

V usage is TRBV6-5 and J usage is TRBJ1-5; tentative D call: TRBD1 (5 bases). Germline lookup yields CDR1 MNHEY and CDR2 SVGAGI. This CDR3 has 13 residues. V was cut by 5 bases and J by 7 bases, with 12 bases left in between. The CDR3 DNA sequence: TGTGCCAGCAGTCGACAGTCTGGCCAGCCCCAGCATTTT. Translated, it gives CASSRQSGQPQHF.

On this clonotype: The conserved final phenylalanine or tryptophan is absent from the CDR3, which likely points to a read error. This chain connects TRBV19 to TRBJ1-5; 8 bases fit TRBD1. V lost 6 bases, J lost 5 bases, and 0 bases stayed unmatched. The germline CDR1 and CDR2 sequences are LNHDA and SQIVND (reference sequence). This CDR3 spans 12 amino acids. In DNA, the CDR3 is TGTGCCAGTAGGACAGGGGATCAGCCCCAGCATCTT. Translating it yields CASRTGDQPQHL.

The chain joins TRBV12-3 or TRBV12-4 to TRBJ1-5; D not resolved. Trimming removed 3 bases from V and 7 bases from J, with 7 bases in between. The CDR3 has 12 amino acids. CDR3: CASSFAGQPQHF. The CDR3 nucleotides are TGTGCCAGCAGTTTCGCGGGGCAGCCCCAGCATTTT.

This clonotype was picked up a small number of times. The V call is TRBV25-1, the J call TRBJ1-2, with D tentatively TRBD1 (6 bases). Germline CDR1 is MGHDK and CDR2 is SYGVNS. This CDR3 region has 12 residues. CDR3 DNA sequence: TGTGCTAGGAGACAGGAGAACTATGGCTACACCTTC. Protein sequence: CARRQENYGYTF.

The chain links TRBV7-9 to TRBJ1-6; D not resolved. V was pared by 1 base and J by 0 bases, with 10 bases between. The V gene's germline CDR1 is SEHNR and CDR2 FQNEAQ (reference sequence). CDR3 length: 17 residues. CDR3 amino acids: CASSLVPGSSYNSPLHF. The CDR3 bases are TGTGCCAGCAGCTTAGTACCCGGAAGCTCCTATAATTCACCCCTCCACTTT. Complete variable domain (other parts from reference TRBV7-9 and TRBJ1-6): DTGVSQNPRHKITKRGQNVTFRCDPISEHNRLYWYRQTLGQGPEFLTYFQNEAQLEKSRLLSDRFSAERPKGSFSTLEIQRTEQGDSAMYLCASSLVPGSSYNSPLHFGNGTRLTVT.

The chain has TRBV9 and TRBJ2-5; no clear D gene. This CDR3 has 13 residues. Germline V gene data show CDR1 as SGDLS and CDR2 as YYNGEE. Trimming cost V 4 bases and J 8 bases, with 15 bases left between them. DNA of the CDR3: TGTGCCAGCAGCTATACGTCCAGAGATACCCAGTACTTC. Its translation: CASSYTSRDTQYF. Full variable domain (missing parts from reference TRBV9 and TRBJ2-5): DSGVTQTPKHLITATGQRVTLRCSPRSGDLSVYWYQQSLDQGLQFLIQYYNGEERAKGNILERFSAQQFPDLHSELNLSSLELGDSALYFCASSYTSRDTQYFGPGTRLLVL.

This clonotype was found a few times. The chain is built from TRBV5-8 and TRBJ2-5, with D unclear. Per the germline V gene, CDR1 is SGHTS and CDR2 is YDEGEE. CDR3 length: 13 amino acids. The V gene lost 0 bases and the J gene lost 5 bases, with 8 bases spanning the gap. CDR3 amino acids: CASSLEYWETQYF. Here the CDR3 DNA reads TGTGCCAGCAGCTTGGAGTATTGGGAGACCCAGTACTTC.

This sequence joins TRBV11-2 and TRBJ1-2; D remains ambiguous. The V end lost 5 bases, the J end lost 7 bases, and 8 bases lay between the germline ends. CDR3 size: 11 residues. Germline values: CDR1 SGHAT, CDR2 FQNNGV. CDR3 loop: CASSNGFGYTF. The CDR3 DNA sequence: TGTGCCAGCAGCAACGGGTTTGGCTACACCTTC.

V and J are TRBV29-1 and TRBJ1-2, with 11 bases matching TRBD1. V dropped 5 bases and J dropped 8; count of bases not matched to a gene: 13. The CDR3 is made up of 15 amino acids. Per germline, CDR1 SQVTM and CDR2 ANQGSEA. The CDR3 reads CSVPGKDRGLEGYTF. The CDR3 nucleotides read TGCAGCGTTCCGGGAAAGGACAGGGGGCTTGAAGGCTACACCTTC.

This clonotype was seen repeatedly, ten times or more. The chain combines TRBV10-2 with TRBJ2-7, with 9 bases lining up with TRBD2. The junction had 3 bases not matched to a gene; V was cut back by 2 bases and J by 1 base. The CDR3 is 15 amino acids. Per germline, CDR1 WSHSY and CDR2 SAAADI. The CDR3 reads CASSEPSGMSYEQYF. In nucleotides, the CDR3 is TGCGCCAGCAGTGAGCCTAGCGGGATGTCCTACGAGCAGTACTTC.

The rearrangement uses TRBV4-2 and TRBJ1-5; D is unclear. CDR1 is LGHNA and CDR2 is YNFKEQ in the germline V gene. Deletions cut 1 base from V and 7 bases from J, with 11 bases between. The CDR3 runs 14 residues. The CDR3 DNA follows: TGTGCCAGCAGCCAAGCGCCGAGCAGGCAGCCCCAGCATTTT. As protein: CASSQAPSRQPQHF.